This T cell receptor (beta chain) was sequenced during a study of cytomegalovirus exposure and HLA in healthy donors. Findings and limits, study-wide: CMV antigen specificity was confirmed in vitro for three CMV-associated chains.

V gave up 6 bases and J gave up 5 bases; unmatched junction bases: 4. The CDR3 runs 13 residues. From germline, CDR1 is MNHEY and CDR2 SVGAGI. PCR was performed using 60 Vbeta and 13 Jbeta primers. TCRdb's table, derived via immunoSEQ multiplex PCR, lists solely in-frame clones and lacks some. This table has about 100,000 clones, about 81% appearing once. In regard to this clone: As yet, its antigen is unknown.

The specimen was PBMCs. The TCR comes from a man aged 25 to 40 in good health and CMV-seropositive. This chain joins TRBV6-5 and TRBJ2-7; 10 positions agree with TRBD2. CDR3 bases: TGTGCCAGCAGGACTGGACTAGCGGACGAGCAGTACTTC. Residues: CASRTGLADEQYF.